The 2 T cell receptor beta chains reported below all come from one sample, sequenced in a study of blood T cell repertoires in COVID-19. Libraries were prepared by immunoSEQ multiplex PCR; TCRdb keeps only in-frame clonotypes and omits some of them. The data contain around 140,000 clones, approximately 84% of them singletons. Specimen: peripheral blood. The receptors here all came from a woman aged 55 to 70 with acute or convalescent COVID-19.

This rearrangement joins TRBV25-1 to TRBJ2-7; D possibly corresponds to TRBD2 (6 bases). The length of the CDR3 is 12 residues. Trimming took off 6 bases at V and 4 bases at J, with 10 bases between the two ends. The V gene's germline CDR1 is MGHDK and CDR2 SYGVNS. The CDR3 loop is CASRRDSYEQYF. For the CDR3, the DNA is TGTGCCAGCAGGCGGGATTCTTACGAGCAGTACTTC.

The CDR3 sequence: CASSSLRGKNTEAFF. The CDR3 bases are TGTGCCAGCAGCTCCCTTAGGGGGAAAAACACTGAAGCTTTCTTT. V and J are TRBV28 and TRBJ1-1; possibly TRBD1 for D (6 bases). The CDR3 is made up of 15 amino acids. V was pared by 6 bases and J by 2 bases, with 16 bases between. The germline V gene encodes CDR1 MDHEN and CDR2 SYDVKM.